These T cell receptor beta chains were read from a single sample in a study of Graves' ophthalmopathy and Graves' hyperthyroidism. TCRdb fed the multiplex PCR reads into MiXCR, producing one record per CDR3 protein. The repertoire holds around 670,000 distinct CDR3 sequences, with roughly two fifths as singletons. Specimen: peripheral blood. These receptors came from an adult man with Graves' ophthalmopathy. CDR3s include the opening cysteine and the closing phenylalanine or tryptophan. The order of the fields is V gene, clone size, D gene, J gene, CDR3 DNA, CDR3 protein. A D gene is named only where the DNA matches it firmly. Rows may omit the clone size; those that give it use once, few, many or a size class.

TRBV2	NA	NA	TRBJ1-6	TGTGCCAGCTCACCATTCGGAGAAAATTCACCCCTCCACTTT	CASSPFGENSPLHF
TRBV29-1	many	NA	TRBJ2-7	TGCAGCGCTTCAGTGGATTACGAGCAGTACTTC	CSASVDYEQYF
TRBV11-2	NA	NA	TRBJ2-7	TGTGCCAGCAGCCTCGGGACTTCTTGCAGCTTC	CASSLGTSCSF
TRBV2	NA	TRBD1	TRBJ2-7	TGTGCCAGCAGTTACCGGGACAGGCTAGCCTACGAGCAGTACTTC	CASSYRDRLAYEQYF
TRBV15	many	NA	TRBJ1-5	TGTGCCACCGGAAGGGGGGATAGCAATCAGCCCCAGCATTTT	CATGRGDSNQPQHF
TRBV12-3/TRBV12-4	many	NA	TRBJ1-6	TGTGCCAGCAGAAACCCTGGGGATTCACCCCTCCACTTT	CASRNPGDSPLHF
TRBV6-6	few	TRBD1	TRBJ1-5	TGTGCCAGCAGTTCTCAAACAGGGGGCCGAAGCAATCAGCCCCAGCATTTT	CASSSQTGGRSNQPQHF
TRBV24-1	few	NA	TRBJ2-2	TGTGCCACCAGTGAGGGGCCCGGGGAGCTGTTTTTT	CATSEGPGELFF
TRBV15	NA	TRBD1	TRBJ2-3	TGTGCCACCAGCAGAGACAGGGGGCGGACAGATACGCAGTATTTT	CATSRDRGRTDTQYF
TRBV20-1	NA	TRBD2	TRBJ2-5	TGCAATGCGGAACTAGCGGGGGCGGAGACCCAGTACTTC	CNAELAGAETQYF
TRBV7-2	many	TRBD1	TRBJ1-5	TGTGCCAGCAGCTTACAGACAGGGAGTCAGCCCCAGCATTTT	CASSLQTGSQPQHF
TRBV24-1	many	NA	TRBJ2-5	TGTGCCACCGGGGAGCGGGCAGGGATAGGAGAGACCCAGTACTTC	CATGERAGIGETQYF
TRBV24-1	NA	TRBD1	TRBJ1-5	TGTGCCACCAGTGACCCAGGGACAGGGGGTAGGGCCCAGCATTTT	CATSDPGTGGRAQHF
TRBV11-2	once	NA	TRBJ1-1	TGCGCCAGCAGCTTACTGGGGAGTTCCACTGAAGCTTTCTTT	CASSLLGSSTEAFF
TRBV7-9	NA	NA	TRBJ1-2	TGTGCCAGCAGTGGTCAAGGGCCAGCTAACTATGGCTACACCTTC	CASSGQGPANYGYTF
TRBV6-2/TRBV6-3	NA	NA	TRBJ1-1	TGTGCCAGCAGTCCCGGCCCAGGGGATGAAGCTTTCTTT	CASSPGPGDEAFF
TRBV28	NA	TRBD2	TRBJ2-5	TGTGCCACCTCAATCGTGGGACTACAGTACTTC	CATSIVGLQYF
TRBV7-9	many	TRBD1	TRBJ2-7	TGTGCCAGCAGCTTAACGGGGACAGGGTCTTACGAGCAGTACTTC	CASSLTGTGSYEQYF